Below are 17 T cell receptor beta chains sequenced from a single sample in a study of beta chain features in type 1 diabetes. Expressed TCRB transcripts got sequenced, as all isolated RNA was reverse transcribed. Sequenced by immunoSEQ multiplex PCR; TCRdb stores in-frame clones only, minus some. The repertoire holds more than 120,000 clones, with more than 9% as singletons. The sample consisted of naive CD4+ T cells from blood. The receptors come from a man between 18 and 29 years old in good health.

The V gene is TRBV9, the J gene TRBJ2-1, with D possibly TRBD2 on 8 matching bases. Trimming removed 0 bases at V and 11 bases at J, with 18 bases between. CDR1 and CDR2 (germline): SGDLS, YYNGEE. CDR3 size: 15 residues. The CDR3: CASSVDGGARGKQFF. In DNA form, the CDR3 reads TGTGCCAGCAGCGTAGACGGGGGGGCCAGGGGGAAGCAGTTCTTC.

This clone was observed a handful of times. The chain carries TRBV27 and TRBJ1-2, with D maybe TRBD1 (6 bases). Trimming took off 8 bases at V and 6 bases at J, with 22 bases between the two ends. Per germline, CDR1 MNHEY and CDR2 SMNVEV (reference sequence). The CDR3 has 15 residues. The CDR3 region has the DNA TGTGCCAGCCGATCGACCTTACAGGGTGTGAATGGCTACACCTTC. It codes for CASRSTLQGVNGYTF.

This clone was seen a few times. The CDR3 region has the DNA TGCGCCAGCAGCTTGGGAGGGAGTTTTCCTAGTCGCTACACCTTC. It specifies CASSLGGSFPSRYTF. The chain uses TRBV5-1 and TRBJ1-2; D is ambiguous. The CDR3 covers 15 residues. CDR1 is SGHRS, CDR2 YFSETQ, per germline. Between the trimmed V and J ends, which lost 0 bases and 9 bases, there was a span of 18 bases.

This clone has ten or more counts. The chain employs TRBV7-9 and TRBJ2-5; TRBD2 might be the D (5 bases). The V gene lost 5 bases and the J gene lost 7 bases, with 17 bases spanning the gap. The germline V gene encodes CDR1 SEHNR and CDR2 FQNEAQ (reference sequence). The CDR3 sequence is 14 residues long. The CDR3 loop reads CASSPSGSDGTQYF. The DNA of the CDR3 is TGTGCCAGCAGCCCTTCGGGGTCGGACGGGACCCAGTACTTC.

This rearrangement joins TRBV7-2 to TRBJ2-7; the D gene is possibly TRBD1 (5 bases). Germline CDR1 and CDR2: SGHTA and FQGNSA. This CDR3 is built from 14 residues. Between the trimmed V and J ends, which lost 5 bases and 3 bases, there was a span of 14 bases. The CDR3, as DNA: TGTGCCAGCAGCCCCGGCAGGGTCGGCTACGAGCAGTACTTC. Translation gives CASSPGRVGYEQYF.

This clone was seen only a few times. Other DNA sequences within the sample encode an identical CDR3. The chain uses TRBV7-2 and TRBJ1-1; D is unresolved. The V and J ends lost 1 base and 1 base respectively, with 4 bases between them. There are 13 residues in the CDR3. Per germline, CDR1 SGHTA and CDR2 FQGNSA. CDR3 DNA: TGTGCCAGCAGCTTAGGGCAGAACACTGAAGCTTTCTTT. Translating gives CASSLGQNTEAFF.

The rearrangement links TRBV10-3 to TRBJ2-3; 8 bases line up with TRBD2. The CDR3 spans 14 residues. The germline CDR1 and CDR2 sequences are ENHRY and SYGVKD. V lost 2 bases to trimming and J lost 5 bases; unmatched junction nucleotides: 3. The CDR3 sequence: CAISENGGGDTQYF. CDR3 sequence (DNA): TGTGCCATCAGTGAGAACGGGGGGGGAGATACGCAGTATTTT.

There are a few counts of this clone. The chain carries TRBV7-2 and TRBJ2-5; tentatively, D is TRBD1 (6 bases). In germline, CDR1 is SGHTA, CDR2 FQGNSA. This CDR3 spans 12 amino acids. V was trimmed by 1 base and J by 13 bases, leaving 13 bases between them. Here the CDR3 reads CASSLGQEVRYF. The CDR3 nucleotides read TGTGCCAGCAGCTTAGGACAGGAGGTTCGGTACTTC.

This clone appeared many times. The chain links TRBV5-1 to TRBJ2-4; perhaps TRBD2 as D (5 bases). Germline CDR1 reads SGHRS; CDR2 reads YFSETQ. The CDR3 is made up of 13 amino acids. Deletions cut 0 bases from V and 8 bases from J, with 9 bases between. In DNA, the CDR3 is TGCGCCAGCAGCTTGGCTGAGGGTGACATTCAGTACTTC. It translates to CASSLAEGDIQYF.

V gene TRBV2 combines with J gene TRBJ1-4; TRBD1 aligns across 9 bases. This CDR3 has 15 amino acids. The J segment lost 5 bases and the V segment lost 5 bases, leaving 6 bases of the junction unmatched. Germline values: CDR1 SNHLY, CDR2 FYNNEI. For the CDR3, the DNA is TGTGCCAGCAGTAACAGACAGGGGGGAAATGAAAAACTGTTTTTT. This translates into CASSNRQGGNEKLFF.

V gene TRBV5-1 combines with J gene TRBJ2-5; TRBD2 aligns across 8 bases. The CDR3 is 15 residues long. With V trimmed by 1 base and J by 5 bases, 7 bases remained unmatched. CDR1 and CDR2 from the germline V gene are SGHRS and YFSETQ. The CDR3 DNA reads TGCGCCAGCAGCTTGAGGCGGGGGGATTGGGAGACCCAGTACTTC. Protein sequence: CASSLRRGDWETQYF.

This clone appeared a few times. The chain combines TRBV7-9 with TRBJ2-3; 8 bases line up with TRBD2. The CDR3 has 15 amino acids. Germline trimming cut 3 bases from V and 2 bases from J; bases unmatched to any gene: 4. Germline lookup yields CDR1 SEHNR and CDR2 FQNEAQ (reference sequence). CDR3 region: CASSFIAGTTDTQYF. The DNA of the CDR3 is TGTGCCAGCAGCTTTATAGCGGGGACCACAGATACGCAGTATTTT.

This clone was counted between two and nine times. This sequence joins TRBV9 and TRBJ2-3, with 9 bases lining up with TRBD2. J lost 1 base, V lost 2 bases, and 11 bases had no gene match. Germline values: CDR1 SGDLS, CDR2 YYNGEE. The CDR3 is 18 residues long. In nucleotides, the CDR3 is TGTGCCAGCAGCGTCGACCGAGCGGGGGGCTTGGGCACAGATACGCAGTATTTT. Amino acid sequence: CASSVDRAGGLGTDTQYF. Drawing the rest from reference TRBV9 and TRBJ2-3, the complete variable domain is DSGVTQTPKHLITATGQRVTLRCSPRSGDLSVYWYQQSLDQGLQFLIQYYNGEERAKGNILERFSAQQFPDLHSELNLSSLELGDSALYFCASSVDRAGGLGTDTQYFGPGTRLTVL.

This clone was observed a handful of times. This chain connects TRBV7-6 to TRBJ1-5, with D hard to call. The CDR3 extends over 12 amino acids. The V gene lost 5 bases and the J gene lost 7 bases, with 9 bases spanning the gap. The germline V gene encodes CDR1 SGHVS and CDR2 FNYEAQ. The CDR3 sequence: CASSPYNQPQHF. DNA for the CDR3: TGTGCCAGCAGCCCCTATAACCAGCCCCAGCATTTT.

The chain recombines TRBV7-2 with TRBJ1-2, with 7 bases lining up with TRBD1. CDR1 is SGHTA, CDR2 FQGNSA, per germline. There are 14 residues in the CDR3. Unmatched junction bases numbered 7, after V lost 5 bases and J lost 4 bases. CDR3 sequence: CASSPQQGTYGYTF. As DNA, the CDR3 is TGTGCCAGCAGCCCACAACAGGGGACCTATGGCTACACCTTC.

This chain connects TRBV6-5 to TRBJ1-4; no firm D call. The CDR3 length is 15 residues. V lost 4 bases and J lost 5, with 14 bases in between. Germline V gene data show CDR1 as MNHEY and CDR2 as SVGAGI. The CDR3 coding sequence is TGTGCCAGCAGTTCCCCCGCAGGCCTGAATGAAAAACTGTTTTTT. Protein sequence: CASSSPAGLNEKLFF.

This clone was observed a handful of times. The CDR3 loop reads CASTHRDTQYF. The CDR3 nucleotides read TGTGCCAGCACCCACAGAGATACGCAGTATTTT. This sequence joins TRBV6-6 and TRBJ2-3; D gene unclear. Germline V lookup: CDR1 MNHNY, CDR2 SVGAGI (reference sequence). Trimming removed 7 bases at V and 5 bases at J, with 7 bases between. There are 11 residues in the CDR3.